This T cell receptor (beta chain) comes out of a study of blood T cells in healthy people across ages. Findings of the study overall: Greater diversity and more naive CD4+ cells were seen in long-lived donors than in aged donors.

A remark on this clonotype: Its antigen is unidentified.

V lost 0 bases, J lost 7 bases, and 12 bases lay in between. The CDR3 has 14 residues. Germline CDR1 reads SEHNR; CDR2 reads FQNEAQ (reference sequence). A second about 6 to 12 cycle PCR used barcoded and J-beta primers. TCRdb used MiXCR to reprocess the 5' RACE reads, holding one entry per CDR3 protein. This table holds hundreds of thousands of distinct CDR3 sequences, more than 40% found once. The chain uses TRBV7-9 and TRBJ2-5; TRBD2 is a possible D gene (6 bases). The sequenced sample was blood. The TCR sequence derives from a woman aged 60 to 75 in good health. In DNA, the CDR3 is TGTGCCAGCAGCTTAGCGCTCTTGGGAGGGACCCAGTACTTC. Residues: CASSLALLGGTQYF.